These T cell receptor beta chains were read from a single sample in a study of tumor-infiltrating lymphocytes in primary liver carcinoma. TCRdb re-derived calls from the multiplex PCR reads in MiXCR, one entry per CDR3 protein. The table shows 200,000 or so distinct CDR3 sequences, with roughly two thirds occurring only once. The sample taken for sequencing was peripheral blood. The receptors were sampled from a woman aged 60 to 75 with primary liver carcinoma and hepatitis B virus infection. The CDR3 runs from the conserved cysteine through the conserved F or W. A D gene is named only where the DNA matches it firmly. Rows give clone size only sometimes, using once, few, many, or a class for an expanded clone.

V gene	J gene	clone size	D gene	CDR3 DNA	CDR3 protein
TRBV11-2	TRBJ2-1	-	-	TGTGCCAGCAGCTTTCTCCGGAGAAGGCACAATGATCAGTTCTTC	CASSFLRRRHNDQFF
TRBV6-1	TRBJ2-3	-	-	TGTGCCAGCAGTGAACTGAGCACAGATATACAGTATTTT	CASSELSTDIQYF
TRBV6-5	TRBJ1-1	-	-	TGTGCCGGCAGTACTCAGGGACGGCAGACCACTGAAGCTTTCTTT	CAGSTQGRQTTEAFF
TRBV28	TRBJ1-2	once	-	TGTACCAGCAGGGCGGGACGCCCGACCGGCTACACCTTC	CTSRAGRPTGYTF
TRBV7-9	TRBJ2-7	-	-	TGTGCCAGCAGCTTAGGAACCGATGAGCAGTACTTC	CASSLGTDEQYF
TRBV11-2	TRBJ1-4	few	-	TGTGCCAGCAGCCGTAGCCATAATGAAAAACTGTTTTTT	CASSRSHNEKLFF
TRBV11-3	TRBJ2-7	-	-	TGTGCCAGCGCCTATGGGGACGGACCATTCAATCCCTACGAGCAGTACTTC	CASAYGDGPFNPYEQYF
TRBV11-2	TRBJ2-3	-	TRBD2	TGTGCCAGCAACTTAGGCAGCGGGATAGCAGACACGCAGTATTTT	CASNLGSGIADTQYF
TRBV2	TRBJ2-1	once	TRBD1	TGTGCCAGCACCGGGACAGGGGGCTCCTACAATCAGCAGTTCTTC	CASTGTGGSYNQQFF
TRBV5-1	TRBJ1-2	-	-	TGCACCAGCAGCTTCAATCGGTTGAGGGGCTACACCTTC	CTSSFNRLRGYTF
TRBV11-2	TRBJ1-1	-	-	TGTACCAACAGCTTTCAGATGAACACTGAAGCTTTCTTT	CTNSFQMNTEAFF
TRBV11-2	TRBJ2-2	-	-	TGTGCCAGGAGCTCTCTCATGGCTGTTGGCGGGGAGCTGTTTTTT	CARSSLMAVGGELFF
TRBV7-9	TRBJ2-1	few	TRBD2	TGTGCCAGCAGCTCAGACGCCGGGACTAGAAGCTACAATGAGCAGTTCTTC	CASSSDAGTRSYNEQFF
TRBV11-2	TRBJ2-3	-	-	TGTGCCAGCAGCCTAGAGGACGGCACGCATTATTTT	CASSLEDGTHYF
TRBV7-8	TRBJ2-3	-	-	TGTGCCAGCAACTTAGTGCTTCAGAGGACTAGCACAGATACGCAGTATTTT	CASNLVLQRTSTDTQYF
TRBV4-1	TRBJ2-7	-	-	TGCGCCAGCAGCCAAGTTCCCCAGGACCCCAGCAAGCAGTACTTC	CASSQVPQDPSKQYF
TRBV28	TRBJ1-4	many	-	TGTGCCAGCAAGAAAGGAGAAAAACTGTTTTTT	CASKKGEKLFF